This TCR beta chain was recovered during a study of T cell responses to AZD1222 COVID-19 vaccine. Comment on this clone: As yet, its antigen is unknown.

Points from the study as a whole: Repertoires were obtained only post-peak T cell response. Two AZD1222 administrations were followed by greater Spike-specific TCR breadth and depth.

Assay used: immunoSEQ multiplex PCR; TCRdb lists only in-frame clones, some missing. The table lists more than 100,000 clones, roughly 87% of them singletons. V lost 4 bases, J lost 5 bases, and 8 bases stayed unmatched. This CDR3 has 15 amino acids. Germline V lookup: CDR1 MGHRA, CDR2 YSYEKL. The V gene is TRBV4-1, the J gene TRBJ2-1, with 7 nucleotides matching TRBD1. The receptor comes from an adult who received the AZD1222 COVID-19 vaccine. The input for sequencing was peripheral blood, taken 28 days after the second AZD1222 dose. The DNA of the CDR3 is TGCGCCAGCAGCCCGGGGCAGGGGGTCGACAATGAGCAGTTCTTC. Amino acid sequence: CASSPGQGVDNEQFF.